This T cell receptor (beta chain) stems from a study of shared clonotypes between healthy human individuals. Whole-study findings and limits: Across a handful of donors, naive CD4 shared around 5.3%, naive CD8 less than 4%, memory CD4 over 2%, memory CD8 0.4%.

For each subset, genomic DNA was distributed in equal portions over several immunoSEQ plates. Original methodology: Junction-only sequences produced by ImmunoSEQ had no quality scores, so filtering differed. Data came from immunoSEQ multiplex PCR; TCRdb stores just in-frame clones and leaves some out. D and trimming come from the DNA, and the V and J calls and clone size come from that table. There are about 2 million clones in the sample; about 95% occur only once, and 0.9% to 1.4% lies in the top ten. Comments on this clone: Its antigen is unknown.

Germline V gene lookup returns CDR1 SNHLY and CDR2 FYNNEI. Trimming removed 3 bases from V and 3 bases from J, with 9 bases in between. The CDR3 sequence is 14 residues long. Positive CCR7 selection of CD45RO-negative cells yielded the naive CD8 cells, and terminally differentiated effector memory CD45RA+ cells were excluded. The clonotype comes from a man between 18 and 35 years old in good health. Sequenced: naive CD8+ T cells sorted from blood. The chain is built from TRBV2 and TRBJ2-1; weak D call: TRBD2 (5 bases). The CDR3, as DNA: TGTGCCAGCAGTGATTCCGAGGGCTACAATGAGCAGTTCTTC. Amino acids: CASSDSEGYNEQFF.